The source of this T cell receptor beta chain is a study of cytomegalovirus exposure and HLA in healthy donors. Study-level points and caveats: In terms of immune exposure information, only CMV serostatus was available. When analyzed later, a missense DCLRE1C variant was found to be linked to TCR beta V- and J-gene trimming. TRBV6-2, TRBV6-3 and some other V segments were excluded as indistinguishable. At a 0.05 false discovery rate, a later analysis found 18,000 or so TCR beta sequences to be associated with HLA alleles.

Details on this clone: Its antigen is currently unknown.

Germline V gives CDR1 SNHLY, CDR2 FYNNEI. The CDR3 sequence is 14 residues long. Trimming removed 2 bases at V and 3 bases at J, with 10 bases between. The PCR had 60 Vbeta and 13 Jbeta primers. Method: immunoSEQ multiplex PCR; TCRdb's copy keeps in-frame clones and lacks some. This table has under 300,000 clones, 80% to 95% appearing once. The sample was PBMCs. The chain employs TRBV2 and TRBJ1-2; D possibly corresponds to TRBD1 (5 bases). This receptor was taken from a girl aged 2-9 years in good health and CMV-seronegative. The CDR3 is CASSEKGQYYGYTF. The CDR3 DNA sequence: TGTGCCAGCAGTGAAAAGGGGCAGTACTATGGCTACACCTTC.